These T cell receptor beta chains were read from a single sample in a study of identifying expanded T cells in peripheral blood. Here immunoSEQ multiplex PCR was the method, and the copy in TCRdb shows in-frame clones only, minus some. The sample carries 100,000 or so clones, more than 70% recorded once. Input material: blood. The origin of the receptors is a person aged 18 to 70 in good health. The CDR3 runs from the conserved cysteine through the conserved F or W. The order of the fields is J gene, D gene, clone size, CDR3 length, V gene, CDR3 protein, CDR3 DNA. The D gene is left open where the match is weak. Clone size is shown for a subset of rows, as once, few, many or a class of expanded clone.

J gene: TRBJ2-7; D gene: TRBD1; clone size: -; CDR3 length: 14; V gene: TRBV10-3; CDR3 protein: CAIRSGTGEDEQYF; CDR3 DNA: TGTGCCATCAGATCCGGGACAGGGGAAGACGAGCAGTACTTC
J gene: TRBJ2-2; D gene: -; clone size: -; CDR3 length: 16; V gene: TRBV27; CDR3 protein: CASSPLRGSPTGELFF; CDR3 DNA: TGTGCCAGCAGTCCCCTTCGGGGGAGTCCCACCGGGGAGCTGTTTTTT
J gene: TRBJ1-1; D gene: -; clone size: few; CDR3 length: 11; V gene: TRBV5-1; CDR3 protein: CASSRNDEAFF; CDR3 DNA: TGCGCCAGCAGCAGAAACGACGAAGCTTTCTTT
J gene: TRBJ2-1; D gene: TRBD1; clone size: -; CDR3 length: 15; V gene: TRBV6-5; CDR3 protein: CASSQNRGTYNEQFF; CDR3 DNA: TGTGCCAGCAGCCAAAACAGGGGCACCTACAATGAGCAGTTCTTC
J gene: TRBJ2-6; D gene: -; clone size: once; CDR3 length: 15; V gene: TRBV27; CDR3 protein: CASSPQTFEANVLTF; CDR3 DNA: TGTGCCAGCAGTCCGCAGACATTTGAGGCCAACGTCCTGACTTTC
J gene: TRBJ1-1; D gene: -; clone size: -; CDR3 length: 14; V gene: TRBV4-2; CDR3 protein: CASSQGEGYTEAFF; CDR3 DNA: TGTGCCAGCAGCCAAGGGGAGGGCTACACTGAAGCTTTCTTT
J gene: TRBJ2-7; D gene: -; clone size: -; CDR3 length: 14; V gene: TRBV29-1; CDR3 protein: CSVNTAGALIEQYF; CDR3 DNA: TGCAGCGTGAATACGGCGGGGGCCCTAATAGAGCAGTACTTC
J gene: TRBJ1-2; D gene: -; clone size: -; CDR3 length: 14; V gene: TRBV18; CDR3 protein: CASSPPNSFYGYTF; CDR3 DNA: TGTGCCAGCTCACCACCAAACAGCTTCTATGGCTACACCTTC
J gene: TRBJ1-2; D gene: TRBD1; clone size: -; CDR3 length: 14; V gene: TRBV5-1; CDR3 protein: CASSPGQPNYGYTF; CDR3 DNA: TGCGCCAGCAGCCCGGGACAGCCTAACTATGGCTACACCTTC
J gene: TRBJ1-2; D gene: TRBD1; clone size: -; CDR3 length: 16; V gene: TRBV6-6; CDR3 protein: CASSYAGQLERSGYTF; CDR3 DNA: TGTGCCAGCAGTTACGCGGGACAGTTGGAGAGGAGTGGCTACACCTTC
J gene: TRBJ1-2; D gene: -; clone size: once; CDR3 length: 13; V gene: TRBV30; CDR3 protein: CAWSGRSNYGYTF; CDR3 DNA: TGTGCCTGGAGTGGCCGTTCTAACTATGGCTACACCTTC
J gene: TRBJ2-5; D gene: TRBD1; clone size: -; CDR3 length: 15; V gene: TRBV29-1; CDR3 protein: CSASKPTGGRETQYF; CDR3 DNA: TGCAGCGCCTCCAAACCAACAGGGGGCCGTGAGACCCAGTACTTC
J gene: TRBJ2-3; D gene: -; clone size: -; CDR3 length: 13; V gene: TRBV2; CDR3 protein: CASSESRADTQYF; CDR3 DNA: TGTGCCAGCAGTGAATCCAGAGCAGATACGCAGTATTTT
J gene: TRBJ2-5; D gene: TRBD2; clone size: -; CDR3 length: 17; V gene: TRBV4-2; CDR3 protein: CASSRTSGGYIQETQYF; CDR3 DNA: TGTGCCAGCAGCCGGACTAGCGGGGGATATATACAAGAGACCCAGTACTTC
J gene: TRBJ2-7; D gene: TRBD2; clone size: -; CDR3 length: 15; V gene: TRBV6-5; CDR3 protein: CASRETGGTNDEQYF; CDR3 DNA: TGTGCCAGCAGGGAAACGGGGGGGACGAACGACGAGCAGTACTTC
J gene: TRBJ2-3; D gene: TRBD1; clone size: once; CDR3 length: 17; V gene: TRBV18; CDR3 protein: CASSPRTGVTSTDTQYF; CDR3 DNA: TGTGCCAGCTCACCACGGACAGGGGTTACTAGCACAGATACGCAGTATTTT
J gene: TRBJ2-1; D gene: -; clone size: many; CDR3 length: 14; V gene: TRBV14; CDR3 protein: CASTPPGTKNEQFF; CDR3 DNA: TGTGCCAGCACCCCTCCCGGGACAAAGAATGAGCAGTTCTTC
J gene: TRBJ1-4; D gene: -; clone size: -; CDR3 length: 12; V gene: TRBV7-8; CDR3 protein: CASSASGEKLFF; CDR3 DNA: TGTGCCAGCAGCGCCAGTGGTGAAAAACTGTTTTTT
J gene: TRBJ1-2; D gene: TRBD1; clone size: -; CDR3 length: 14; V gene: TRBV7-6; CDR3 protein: CASSPTGGGYGYTF; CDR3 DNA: TGTGCCAGCAGCCCAACAGGGGGTGGCTATGGCTACACCTTC
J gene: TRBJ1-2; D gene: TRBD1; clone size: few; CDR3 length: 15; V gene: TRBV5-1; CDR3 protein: CASSGRSGQGHGYTF; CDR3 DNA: TGCGCCAGCAGCGGGAGAAGCGGACAGGGACATGGCTACACCTTC
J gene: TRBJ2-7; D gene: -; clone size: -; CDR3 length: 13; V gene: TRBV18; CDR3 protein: CASSPRPLYEQYF; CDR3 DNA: TGTGCCAGCTCACCCCGCCCACTCTACGAGCAGTACTTC
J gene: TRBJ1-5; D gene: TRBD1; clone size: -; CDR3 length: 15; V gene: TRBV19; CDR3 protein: CASSITGTANQPQHF; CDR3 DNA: TGTGCCAGTAGTATAACCGGGACAGCCAATCAGCCCCAGCATTTT
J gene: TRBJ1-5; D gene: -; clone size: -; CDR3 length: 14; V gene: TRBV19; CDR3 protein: CASSIGGSNQPQHF; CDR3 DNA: TGTGCCAGTAGTATCGGTGGATCCAATCAGCCCCAGCATTTT
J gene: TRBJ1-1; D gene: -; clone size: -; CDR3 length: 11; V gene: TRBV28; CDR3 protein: CASTRNTEAFF; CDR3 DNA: TGTGCCAGCACACGGAACACTGAAGCTTTCTTT
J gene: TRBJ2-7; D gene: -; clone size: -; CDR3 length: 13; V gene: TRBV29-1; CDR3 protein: CSVEAMQGAEQYF; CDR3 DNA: TGCAGCGTTGAGGCCATGCAAGGGGCTGAGCAGTACTTC
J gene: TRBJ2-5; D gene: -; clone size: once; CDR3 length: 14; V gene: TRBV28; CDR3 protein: CASSLRQLEETQYF; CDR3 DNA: TGTGCCAGCAGTTTAAGACAGCTCGAAGAGACCCAGTACTTC
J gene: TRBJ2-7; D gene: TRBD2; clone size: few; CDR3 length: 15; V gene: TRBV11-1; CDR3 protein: CASSTGTSGGYEQYF; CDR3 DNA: TGTGCCAGCAGCACCGGGACTAGCGGGGGCTACGAGCAGTACTTC
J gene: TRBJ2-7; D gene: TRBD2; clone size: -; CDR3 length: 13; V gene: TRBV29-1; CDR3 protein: CSVGGERGYEQYF; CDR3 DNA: TGCAGCGTTGGGGGGGAGCGGGGTTACGAGCAGTACTTC
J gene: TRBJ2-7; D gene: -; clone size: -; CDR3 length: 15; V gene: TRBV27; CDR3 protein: CASSYRRVGSYEQYF; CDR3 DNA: TGTGCCAGCAGTTACCGACGAGTTGGCTCCTACGAGCAGTACTTC
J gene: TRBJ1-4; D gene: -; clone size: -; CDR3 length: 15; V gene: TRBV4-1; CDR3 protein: CASRRSLPGAEKLFF; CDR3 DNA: TGCGCCAGCAGACGAAGCCTACCGGGCGCCGAAAAACTGTTTTTT
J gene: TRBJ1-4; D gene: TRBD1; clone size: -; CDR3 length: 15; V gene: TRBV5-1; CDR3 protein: CASSAPGQDNEKLFF; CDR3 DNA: TGCGCCAGCAGCGCCCCGGGACAGGATAATGAAAAACTGTTTTTT